These 8 T cell receptor beta chains came from one sample sequenced in a study of blood T cell repertoires in COVID-19. TCRdb's copy holds only in-frame clones and misses some; the assay was immunoSEQ multiplex PCR. The sample lists 250,000 or so clones; under 95% were seen once. The specimen sequenced was PBMCs or T cells enriched from blood (not recorded which). These receptors came from a man in his forties who had been exposed to COVID-19.

The chain joins TRBV3-1 (or the pseudogene TRBV3-2) to TRBJ2-7, with TRBD1 matching over 7 bases. CDR3 length: 13 residues. With V trimmed by 2 bases and J by 2 bases, 0 bases remained unmatched. CDR1 LGHDT and CDR2 YNNKEL come from the germline V gene (reference sequence). CDR3 nucleotides: TGTGCCAGCAGCCAACAGGGGGCCTACGAGCAGTACTTC. Protein sequence: CASSQQGAYEQYF.

This chain links TRBV7-9 with TRBJ2-1; tentatively, D is TRBD2 (6 bases). Germline lookup yields CDR1 SEHNR and CDR2 FQNEAQ (reference sequence). The V end was cut by 5 bases, the J end by 10 bases, with 15 bases between. The CDR3 runs 13 residues. Here the CDR3 DNA reads TGTGCCAGCAGCCCCAGCGGGCCTTCCGAGCAGTTCTTC. It is translated as CASSPSGPSEQFF. Complete variable domain (other parts from reference TRBV7-9 and TRBJ2-1): DTGVSQNPRHKITKRGQNVTFRCDPISEHNRLYWYRQTLGQGPEFLTYFQNEAQLEKSRLLSDRFSAERPKGSFSTLEIQRTEQGDSAMYLCASSPSGPSEQFFGPGTRLTVL.

The rearrangement links TRBV7-3 to TRBJ2-3; 8 bases map to TRBD1. The V gene's germline CDR1 is SGHTA and CDR2 FQGTGA. The CDR3 covers 16 residues. V was pared by 2 bases and J by 0 bases, with 4 bases of the junction left unmatched. CDR3 in DNA: TGTGCCAGCAGCTTAGCCGGGACAGGAAGCACAGATACGCAGTATTTT. It specifies CASSLAGTGSTDTQYF.

This chain connects TRBV7-2 to TRBJ1-1; possible D gene TRBD1, 6 bases. Trimming pared 5 bases from V and 5 bases from J, leaving 12 bases between. The CDR3 is 13 residues long. The germline gives CDR1 SGHTA, CDR2 FQGNSA. The CDR3, as DNA: TGTGCCAGCAGCCAGGGGACACGTACTGAAGCTTTCTTT. It yields the protein CASSQGTRTEAFF.

The chain links TRBV4-2 to TRBJ1-5, with D perhaps matching TRBD1 (6 bases). Looked up from germline, CDR1 is LGHNA and CDR2 is YNFKEQ. V shed 0 bases and J shed 5 bases, with 20 bases lying between them. This CDR3 contains 18 residues. This CDR3 is CASSQDVQGGGYDQPQHF. The CDR3 nucleotides are TGTGCCAGCAGCCAAGATGTGCAGGGAGGGGGGTATGATCAGCCCCAGCATTTT.

The chain is built from TRBV7-9 and TRBJ2-1; tentatively, D is TRBD2 (5 bases). This CDR3 is 15 amino acids long. V shed 2 bases and J shed 8 bases, with 16 bases lying between them. Germline loops: CDR1 SEHNR, CDR2 FQNEAQ (reference sequence). CDR3 protein: CASSLREGFGDEQFF. CDR3 DNA: TGTGCCAGCAGCTTAAGAGAGGGCTTTGGCGATGAGCAGTTCTTC.

CDR3 DNA: TGCAGCGTTGAAGATTCGGCGGTCTCCTACAATGAGCAGTTCTTC. It is translated as CSVEDSAVSYNEQFF. This chain joins TRBV29-1 and TRBJ2-1; D uncertain. The CDR3 covers 15 residues. V was clipped by 0 bases and J by 0 bases, with 9 bases between them. Germline values: CDR1 SQVTM, CDR2 ANQGSEA.

The V gene is TRBV9, the J gene TRBJ2-2; 7 nucleotides agree with TRBD2. The CDR3 totals 17 residues. The junction had 14 bases not matched to a gene; V was cut back by 3 bases and J by 6 bases. Germline V gives CDR1 SGDLS, CDR2 YYNGEE. The CDR3, as DNA: TGTGCCAGCAGCGCCCTTCTGCGGGCGGGAGTTTCCGGGGAGCTGTTTTTT. Its protein is CASSALLRAGVSGELFF. Variable domain in full (rest from reference TRBV9 and TRBJ2-2): DSGVTQTPKHLITATGQRVTLRCSPRSGDLSVYWYQQSLDQGLQFLIQYYNGEERAKGNILERFSAQQFPDLHSELNLSSLELGDSALYFCASSALLRAGVSGELFFGEGSRLTVL.